This TCR beta chain was identified in a study of control samples from healthy donors and cancer patients (dated by TCRdb to 2019 to 2021). Remarks on this clone: The antigen this receptor binds is unknown. Base-call qualities are not available, and no considerably larger clone is one nucleotide away.

Libraries came from the immunoSEQ multiplex PCR assay. TCRdb limited this immuneACCESS table to in-frame rearrangements with V and J called. A share of clones is missing; checked studies link under half to unresolved V genes, and the rest is unexplained. In all, the sample holds approximately 89,000 clones, and 85% of those were seen once. The ten most abundant clones make up over 2% of the sample. The germline V gene yields SGHDN for CDR1 and FVKESK for CDR2. From the cysteine through the phenylalanine, the CDR3 covers 16 amino acids. The only DNA kept is the CDR3, 48 bases in frame from the first base. Trimming removed 1 base from V and 5 bases from J, leaving 17 bases between the germline ends.

The source of this sequence is a woman between 40 and 55 years old in good health. Sequenced: blood. The rearranged segments are TRBV14 and TRBJ1-1, with no confident D gene call. The sequenced DNA is TGTGCCAGCAGCCAAGTGGGCGCGGGCGGGAGGACTGAAGCTTTCTTT. Translated, it reads CASSQVGAGGRTEAFF.